This T cell receptor beta chain was observed in a study of vaccination and CD4 T cells after COVID-19. Germline-derived CDR1 and CDR2 are SGHAT and FQNNGV. CDR3 size: 13 residues. The V gene lost 5 bases and the J gene lost 9 bases, with 14 bases spanning the gap. Cultured CD4+ T-cell DNA underwent Oncomine TCR Beta short-read sequencing. TCRdb redid the calling of the PCR reads with MiXCR, one entry per CDR3 protein. The repertoire holds several thousand distinct CDR3 sequences, with roughly two thirds as singletons. About this clonotype: Antigen unknown.

Treatment specified: approximately nine-day PBMC culture with coronavirus spike peptide pools or control peptides (ViraFEST assay). The sample consisted of CD4+ T cells from blood, cultured in vitro. This chain connects TRBV11-2 to TRBJ1-5; the D gene is possibly TRBD1 (5 bases). The origin of this receptor is a human donor who had recovered from COVID-19. In DNA form, the CDR3 reads TGTGCCAGCAGCGCGAGGCCCACAGGGCCCCAGCATTTT. Amino acids: CASSARPTGPQHF.